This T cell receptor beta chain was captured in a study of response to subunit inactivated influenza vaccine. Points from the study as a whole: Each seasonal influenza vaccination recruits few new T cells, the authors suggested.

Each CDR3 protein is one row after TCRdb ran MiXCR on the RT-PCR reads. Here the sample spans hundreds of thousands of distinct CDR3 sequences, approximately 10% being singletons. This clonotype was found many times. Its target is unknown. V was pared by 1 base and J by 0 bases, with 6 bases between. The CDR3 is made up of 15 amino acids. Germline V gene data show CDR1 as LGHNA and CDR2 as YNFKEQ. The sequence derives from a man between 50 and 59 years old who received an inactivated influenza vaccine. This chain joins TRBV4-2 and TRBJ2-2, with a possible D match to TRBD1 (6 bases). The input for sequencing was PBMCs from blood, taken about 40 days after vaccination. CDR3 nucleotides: TGTGCCAGCAGCCAAGCAGGGGCGAACACCGGGGAGCTGTTTTTT. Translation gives CASSQAGANTGELFF.